The next 11 T cell receptor beta chains were all read from a single sample in a study of blood T cell repertoires in COVID-19. Assay used: immunoSEQ multiplex PCR; TCRdb lists only in-frame clones, some missing. The table lists around 140,000 clones, about nine tenths of them singletons, with less than 5% in the top ten. Sequenced material: PBMCs or T cells enriched from blood (not recorded which). The receptors here all came from a woman in her thirties or forties who had been exposed to COVID-19.

The V call is TRBV6-6, the J call TRBJ2-7; possibly TRBD2 for D (6 bases). Germline CDR1 MNHNY, CDR2 SVGAGI (reference sequence). Deletions cut 6 bases from V and 1 base from J, with 19 bases between. The CDR3 length is 16 residues. The CDR3 spells CASSPTDYLTSYEQYF. Written as DNA, the CDR3 is TGTGCCAGCAGCCCAACGGACTACCTAACTTCCTACGAGCAGTACTTC.

The rearrangement joins TRBV5-7 to TRBJ1-5; D may be TRBD1 (5 bases). TRBV5-7 belongs to the ORF category, with a function that is uncertain. The V end lost 4 bases, the J end lost 7 bases, and 15 bases lay between the germline ends. This CDR3 has 14 residues. The CDR3 loop reads CASSSSRERQPQHF. Here the CDR3 DNA reads TGTGCCAGCAGCAGTTCCAGGGAACGGCAGCCCCAGCATTTT.

The gene calls are TRBV14 and TRBJ2-7; unclear D gene. Trimming took 3 bases from V and 3 from J, leaving 6 bases between them. The CDR3 spans 12 residues. The germline V gene encodes CDR1 SGHDN and CDR2 FVKESK. The CDR3 spells CASSQSGYEQYF. In nucleotides, the CDR3 is TGTGCCAGCAGCCAGAGTGGCTACGAGCAGTACTTC.

J is TRBJ2-4 and V is TRBV28; D ambiguous. Trimming removed 5 bases from V and 4 bases from J, with 12 bases in between. The CDR3 sequence is 14 residues long. Germline V gives CDR1 MDHEN, CDR2 SYDVKM. In nucleotides, the CDR3 is TGTGCCAGCAGTCCACCGGAACAGAAAAACATTCAGTACTTC. It is translated as CASSPPEQKNIQYF.

CDR3 amino acids: CASSKFGEFYGQGDNEQFF. CDR3 DNA: TGTGCCAGCAGCAAATTTGGGGAATTTTACGGACAGGGCGACAATGAGCAGTTCTTC. V usage is TRBV21-1 and J usage is TRBJ2-1; the table's D call TRBD1 went unverified against the DNA. TRBV21-1 is labeled a pseudogene. The length of the CDR3 is 19 residues.

The V gene is TRBV19, the J gene TRBJ1-4; perhaps TRBD1 as D (6 bases). This CDR3 region has 14 residues. Germline V gives CDR1 LNHDA, CDR2 SQIVND (reference sequence). Deletions cut 4 bases from V and 5 bases from J, with 11 bases between. The CDR3, as DNA: TGTGCCAGTAGTAGAGGACAGAGGAATGAAAAACTGTTTTTT. It encodes CASSRGQRNEKLFF. Using reference TRBV19 and TRBJ1-4 for the parts outside the CDR3, the full variable domain is DGGITQSPKYLFRKEGQNVTLSCEQNLNHDAMYWYRQDPGQGLRLIYYSQIVNDFQKGDIAEGYSVSREKKESFPLTVTSAQKNPTAFYLCASSRGQRNEKLFFGSGTQLSVL.

In this sample, this clone turned up a few times. The J gene is TRBJ2-1, the V gene TRBV7-2; 7 nucleotides line up with TRBD2. V shed 2 bases and J 4 bases; nucleotides not matched to a gene: 5. The CDR3 runs 15 residues. Germline V CDR1 and CDR2: SGHTA, FQGNSA. The CDR3 DNA reads TGTGCCAGCAGCTTACGGGACTACGGGTACAATGAGCAGTTCTTC. Translation gives CASSLRDYGYNEQFF.

The V and J genes are TRBV2 and TRBJ1-2; TRBD1 agrees at 7 bases. Germline V lookup: CDR1 SNHLY, CDR2 FYNNEI. This CDR3 has 12 amino acids. V gave up 6 bases and J gave up 5 bases; unmatched junction bases: 3. The CDR3 loop is CASRPGQYGYTF. In DNA form, the CDR3 reads TGTGCCAGCAGACCGGGACAGTATGGCTACACCTTC. The whole variable domain, filled in from reference TRBV2 and TRBJ1-2, reads EPEVTQTPSHQVTQMGQEVILRCVPISNHLYFYWYRQILGQKVEFLVSFYNNEISEKSEIFDDQFSVERPDGSNFTLKIRSTKLEDSAMYFCASRPGQYGYTFGSGTRLTVV.

The chain combines TRBV5-1 with TRBJ1-3, with D maybe TRBD1 (6 bases). The ends were cut back, 4 bases at V and 0 bases at J, with 14 bases in the middle. CDR3 length: 16 amino acids. Per germline, CDR1 SGHRS and CDR2 YFSETQ. DNA for the CDR3: TGCGCCAGCAGCCTAGACAGGAGGATCTCTGGAAACACCATATATTTT. Translated, it gives CASSLDRRISGNTIYF. The whole variable domain, remainder taken from reference TRBV5-1 and TRBJ1-3, is KAGVTQTPRYLIKTRGQQVTLSCSPISGHRSVSWYQQTPGQGLQFLFEYFSETQRNKGNFPGRFSGRQFSNSRSEMNVSTLELGDSALYLCASSLDRRISGNTIYFGEGSWLTVV.

The chain uses TRBV27 and TRBJ1-2, with D uncertain. The CDR3 length is 14 residues. With 6 bases removed from V and 8 bases from J, the gap between germline ends came to 19 bases. The germline gives CDR1 MNHEY, CDR2 SMNVEV (reference sequence). CDR3 in DNA: TGTGCCAGCAGGCGACGGGAGGGCCTGGGCGGCTACACCTTC. Encoded protein: CASRRREGLGGYTF.

This clone was recorded once. The chain couples TRBV6-5 to TRBJ1-5; D possibly corresponds to TRBD1 (5 bases). The CDR3 spans 15 residues. V lost 0 bases, J lost 4 bases, and 10 bases lay in between. Germline V lookup: CDR1 MNHEY, CDR2 SVGAGI. The CDR3: CASSYSKGANQPQHF. For the CDR3, the DNA is TGTGCCAGCAGTTACTCGAAAGGGGCTAATCAGCCCCAGCATTTT.